These 11 T cell receptor beta chains share one sample of origin, sequenced in a study of OX40 agonist ivuxolimab in advanced cancers. Using immunoSEQ multiplex PCR, the repertoire was profiled, and TCRdb retains in-frame clones only, with some absent. The sample lists about 13,000 clones, nearly 85% occurring once. The sequenced sample was CD4+ or CD8+ T cells sorted from blood, obtained in a trial of the OX40 agonist ivuxolimab. These TCRs come from an adult with an advanced solid tumor such as melanoma, head and neck, liver or kidney cancer.

The CDR3 sequence: CAWSPQGGEQFF. In DNA, the CDR3 is TGTGCCTGGAGTCCCCAGGGCGGTGAGCAGTTCTTC. The rearrangement joins TRBV30 to TRBJ2-1; TRBD1 might be the D (5 bases). Germline V gives CDR1 GTSNPN, CDR2 SVGIG (reference sequence). Trimming shortened V by 2 bases and J by 9 bases, and 11 bases separated the two germline ends. This CDR3 is built from 12 residues.

The DNA for the CDR3 is TGTGCCAGTAGTCCCGGAGGATTCGGAAACACCATATATTTT. This translates into CASSPGGFGNTIYF. The chain couples TRBV19 to TRBJ1-3; D gene uncertain. This CDR3 region has 14 residues. V was pared by 5 bases and J by 4 bases, with 12 bases between. CDR1 is LNHDA and CDR2 is SQIVND in the germline V gene (reference sequence).

The chain joins TRBV7-3 to TRBJ2-1; weak D call: TRBD2 (5 bases). This CDR3 spans 17 amino acids. V was cut by 4 bases and J by 0 bases, with 16 bases left in between. Looked up from germline, CDR1 is SGHTA and CDR2 is FQGTGA. The DNA of the CDR3 is TGTGCCAGCAGCTCTAGCAGCTCTTTTAGCTCCTACAATGAGCAGTTCTTC. Encoded protein: CASSSSSSFSSYNEQFF.

The gene calls are TRBV19 and TRBJ2-5; 8 bases match TRBD1. V shed 4 bases and J 5 bases; nucleotides not matched to a gene: 6. Per germline, CDR1 LNHDA and CDR2 SQIVND (reference sequence). The CDR3 contains 14 residues. CDR3 nucleotides: TGTGCCAGTAGTAACCCAGGGGGCTACGAGACCCAGTACTTC. Protein sequence: CASSNPGGYETQYF.

On this clone itself: Other DNA variants within this sample encode the same CDR3. The chain links TRBV7-8 to TRBJ2-1; 9 bases fit TRBD1. V lost 1 base and J lost 9; bases outside the gene matches: 4. The CDR3 contains 14 residues. CDR1 and CDR2 (germline): SGHVS, FQNEAQ. CDR3 nucleotides: TGTGCCAGCAGCTTAGGACAGGGGGGCAGTGAGCAGTTCTTC. This translates into CASSLGQGGSEQFF.

As DNA, the CDR3 is TGTGCCAGCAGCTTGAGACAGGGGGTTACCTCTGGGGCCAACGTCCTGACTTTC. This gives the protein CASSLRQGVTSGANVLTF. This sequence joins TRBV7-8 and TRBJ2-6; 9 nucleotides align to TRBD1. CDR3 length equals 18 residues. Germline V gene sequence: CDR1 SGHVS, CDR2 FQNEAQ. V trimming: 3 bases; J trimming: 0 bases; junction bases outside the gene matches: 6.

This sequence joins TRBV4-1 and TRBJ2-1, with unresolved D. Trimming removed 8 bases at V and 2 bases at J, with 16 bases between. CDR1 is MGHRA, CDR2 YSYEKL, per germline. This CDR3 spans 15 amino acids. CDR3 in amino acids: CASALNFNAYNEQFF. CDR3 sequence (DNA): TGCGCCAGCGCCCTAAATTTTAACGCCTACAATGAGCAGTTCTTC.

The chain has TRBV6-5 and TRBJ2-7; D unresolved. The CDR3 sequence is 14 residues long. The germline V and J ends were trimmed by 2 bases and 0 bases, with 8 bases remaining between them. Germline V gives CDR1 MNHEY, CDR2 SVGAGI. The CDR3 loop is CASSYIESSYEQYF. As DNA, the CDR3 is TGTGCCAGCAGTTACATCGAGAGCTCCTACGAGCAGTACTTC.

This clone was found once. The chain joins TRBV27 to TRBJ2-3, with D perhaps TRBD1 (5 bases). Germline V CDR1 and CDR2: MNHEY, SMNVEV (reference sequence). The CDR3 sequence is 15 residues long. V was clipped by 3 bases and J by 0 bases, with 10 bases between them. In DNA form, the CDR3 reads TGTGCCAGCAGTTTTTTGTGGGGCAGCACAGATACGCAGTATTTT. Encoded protein: CASSFLWGSTDTQYF.

The chain has TRBV9 and TRBJ2-7; possibly TRBD1 for D (6 bases). CDR3 length: 14 residues. Germline lookup yields CDR1 SGDLS and CDR2 YYNGEE. V was shortened by 3 bases and J by 2 bases, with 12 bases between the two germline ends. CDR3: CASSGRGMPYEQYF. CDR3 in DNA: TGTGCCAGCAGCGGCAGGGGTATGCCCTACGAGCAGTACTTC. The variable domain in full, completed from reference TRBV9 and TRBJ2-7, reads DSGVTQTPKHLITATGQRVTLRCSPRSGDLSVYWYQQSLDQGLQFLIQYYNGEERAKGNILERFSAQQFPDLHSELNLSSLELGDSALYFCASSGRGMPYEQYFGPGTRLTVT.

This clone appeared a few times. The chain employs TRBV14 and TRBJ2-7, with D possibly matching TRBD2 (6 bases). Trimming stripped 0 bases from V and 3 bases from J, with 15 bases between. CDR1 SGHDN and CDR2 FVKESK come from the germline V gene. The CDR3 sequence is 16 residues long. The CDR3 loop is CASSQDRGTVFYEQYF. CDR3 DNA sequence: TGTGCCAGCAGCCAAGATCGGGGGACGGTTTTCTACGAGCAGTACTTC.